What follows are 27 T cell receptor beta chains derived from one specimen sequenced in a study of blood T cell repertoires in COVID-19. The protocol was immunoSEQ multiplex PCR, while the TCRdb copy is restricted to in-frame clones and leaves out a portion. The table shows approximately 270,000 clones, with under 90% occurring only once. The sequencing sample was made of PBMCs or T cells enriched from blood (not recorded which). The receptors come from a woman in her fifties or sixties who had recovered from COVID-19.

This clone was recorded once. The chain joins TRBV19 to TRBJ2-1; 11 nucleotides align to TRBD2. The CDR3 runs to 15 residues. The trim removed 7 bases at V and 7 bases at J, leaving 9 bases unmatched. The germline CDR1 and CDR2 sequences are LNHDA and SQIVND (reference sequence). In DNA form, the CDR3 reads TGTGCCAGTACTGTAGCGGGAGGGCCCTTAAATGAGCAGTTCTTC. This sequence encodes CASTVAGGPLNEQFF. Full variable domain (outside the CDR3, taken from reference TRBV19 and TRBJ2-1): DGGITQSPKYLFRKEGQNVTLSCEQNLNHDAMYWYRQDPGQGLRLIYYSQIVNDFQKGDIAEGYSVSREKKESFPLTVTSAQKNPTAFYLCASTVAGGPLNEQFFGPGTRLTVL.

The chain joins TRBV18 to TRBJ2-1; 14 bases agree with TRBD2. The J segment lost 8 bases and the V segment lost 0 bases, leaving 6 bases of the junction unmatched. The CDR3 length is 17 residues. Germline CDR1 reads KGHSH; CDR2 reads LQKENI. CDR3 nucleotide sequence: TGTGCCAGCTCACCACCGAGTGGGACTAGCGGGAGCTATGAGCAGTTCTTC. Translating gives CASSPPSGTSGSYEQFF. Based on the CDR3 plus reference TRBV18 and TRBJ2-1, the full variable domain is NAGVMQNPRHLVRRRGQEARLRCSPMKGHSHVYWYRQLPEEGLKFMVYLQKENIIDESGMPKERFSAEFPKEGPSILRIQQVVRGDSAAYFCASSPPSGTSGSYEQFFGPGTRLTVL.

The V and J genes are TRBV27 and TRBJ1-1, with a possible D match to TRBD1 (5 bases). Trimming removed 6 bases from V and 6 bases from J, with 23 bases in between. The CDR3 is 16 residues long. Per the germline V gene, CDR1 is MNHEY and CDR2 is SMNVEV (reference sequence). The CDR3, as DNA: TGTGCCAGCAGATTAACTTGGGACTCCGGGGGGGCTGAAGCTTTCTTT. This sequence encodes CASRLTWDSGGAEAFF.

The CDR3, as DNA: TGTGCCAGCGGGGAGGGGGGCCGAAATGAAAAACTGTTTTTT. It specifies CASGEGGRNEKLFF. The J gene is TRBJ1-4, the V gene TRBV2, with D perhaps matching TRBD1 (6 bases). Germline CDR1 is SNHLY and CDR2 is FYNNEI. The CDR3 length is 14 residues. Trimming removed 8 bases at V and 5 bases at J, with 15 bases between.

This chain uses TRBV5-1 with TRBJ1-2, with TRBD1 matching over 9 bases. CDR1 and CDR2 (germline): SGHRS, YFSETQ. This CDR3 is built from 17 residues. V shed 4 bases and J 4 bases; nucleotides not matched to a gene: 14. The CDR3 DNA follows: TGCGCCAGCAGCCGGATGCCGGGACAGGGAGTGAGCTATGGCTACACCTTC. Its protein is CASSRMPGQGVSYGYTF. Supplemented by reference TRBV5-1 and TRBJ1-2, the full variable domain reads KAGVTQTPRYLIKTRGQQVTLSCSPISGHRSVSWYQQTPGQGLQFLFEYFSETQRNKGNFPGRFSGRQFSNSRSEMNVSTLELGDSALYLCASSRMPGQGVSYGYTFGSGTRLTVV.

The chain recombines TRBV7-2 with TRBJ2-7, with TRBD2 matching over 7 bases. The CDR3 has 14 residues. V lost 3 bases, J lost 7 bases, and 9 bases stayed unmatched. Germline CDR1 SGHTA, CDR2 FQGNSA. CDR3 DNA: TGTGCCAGCAGCTTTGGGGGGGGATCGGGTGAGCAGTACTTC. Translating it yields CASSFGGGSGEQYF.

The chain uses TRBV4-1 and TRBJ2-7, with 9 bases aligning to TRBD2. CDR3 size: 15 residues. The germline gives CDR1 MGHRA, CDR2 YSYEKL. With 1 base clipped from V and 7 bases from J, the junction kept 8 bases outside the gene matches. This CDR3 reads CASSQGSSGAFEQYF. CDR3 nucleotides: TGCGCCAGCAGCCAAGGTTCTAGCGGGGCCTTTGAGCAGTACTTC.

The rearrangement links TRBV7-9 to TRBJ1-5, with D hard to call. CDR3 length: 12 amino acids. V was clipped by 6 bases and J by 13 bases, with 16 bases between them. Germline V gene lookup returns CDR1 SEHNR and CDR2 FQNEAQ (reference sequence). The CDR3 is CASREADGRQHF. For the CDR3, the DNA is TGTGCCAGCAGAGAAGCGGACGGACGACAGCATTTT.

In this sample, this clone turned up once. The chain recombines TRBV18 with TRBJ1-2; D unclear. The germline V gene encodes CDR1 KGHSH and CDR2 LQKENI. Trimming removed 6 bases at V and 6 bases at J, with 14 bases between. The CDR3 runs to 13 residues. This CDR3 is CASSPPSRDGYTF. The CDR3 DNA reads TGTGCCAGCTCTCCTCCTAGTAGAGATGGCTACACCTTC.

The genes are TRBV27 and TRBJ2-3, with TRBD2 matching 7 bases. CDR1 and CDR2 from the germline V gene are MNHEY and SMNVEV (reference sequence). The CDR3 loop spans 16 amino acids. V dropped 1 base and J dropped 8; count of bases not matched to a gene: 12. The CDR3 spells CASSLLGREIVATQYF. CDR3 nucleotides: TGTGCCAGCAGTTTATTGGGGAGGGAGATAGTCGCTACGCAGTATTTT.

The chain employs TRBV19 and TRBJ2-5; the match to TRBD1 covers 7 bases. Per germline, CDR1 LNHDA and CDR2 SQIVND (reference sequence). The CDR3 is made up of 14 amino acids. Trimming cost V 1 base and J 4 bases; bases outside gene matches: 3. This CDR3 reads CASSIAGGRETQYF. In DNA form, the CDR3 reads TGTGCCAGTAGTATAGCAGGGGGTCGAGAGACCCAGTACTTC.

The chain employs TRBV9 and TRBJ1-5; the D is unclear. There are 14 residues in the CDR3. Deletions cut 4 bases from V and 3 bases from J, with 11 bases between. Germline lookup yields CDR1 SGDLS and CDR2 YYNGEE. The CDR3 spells CASSSDLTNQPQHF. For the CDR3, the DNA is TGTGCCAGCAGCAGCGACTTAACCAATCAGCCCCAGCATTTT.

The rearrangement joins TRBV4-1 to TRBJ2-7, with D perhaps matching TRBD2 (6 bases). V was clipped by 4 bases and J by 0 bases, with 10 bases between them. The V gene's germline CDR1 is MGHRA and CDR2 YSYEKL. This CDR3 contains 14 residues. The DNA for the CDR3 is TGCGCCAGCAGCCGGGCGGGGCGCTCCTACGAGCAGTACTTC. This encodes CASSRAGRSYEQYF.

This CDR3 reads CAWIKGSLGTEAFF. CDR3 sequence (DNA): TGTGCCTGGATTAAGGGGTCTCTTGGCACTGAAGCTTTCTTT. The rearrangement joins TRBV30 to TRBJ1-1; D might be TRBD1 (5 bases). V was trimmed by 4 bases and J by 4 bases, leaving 16 bases between them. The CDR3 is 14 residues long. Germline V gives CDR1 GTSNPN, CDR2 SVGIG (reference sequence).

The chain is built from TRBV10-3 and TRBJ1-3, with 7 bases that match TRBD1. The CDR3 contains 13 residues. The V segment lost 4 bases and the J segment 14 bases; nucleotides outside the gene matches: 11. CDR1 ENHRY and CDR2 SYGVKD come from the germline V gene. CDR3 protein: CAISGGQDLDLYF. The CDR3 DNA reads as TGTGCCATCAGTGGAGGACAGGACCTAGACCTATATTTT.

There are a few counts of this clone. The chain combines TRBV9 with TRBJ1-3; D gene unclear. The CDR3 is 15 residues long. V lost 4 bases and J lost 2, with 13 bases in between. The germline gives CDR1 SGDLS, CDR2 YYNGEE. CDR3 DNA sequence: TGTGCCAGCAGCATCCGGGGTCAAGCTGGAAACACCATATATTTT. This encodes CASSIRGQAGNTIYF. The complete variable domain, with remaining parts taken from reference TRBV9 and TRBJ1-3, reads DSGVTQTPKHLITATGQRVTLRCSPRSGDLSVYWYQQSLDQGLQFLIQYYNGEERAKGNILERFSAQQFPDLHSELNLSSLELGDSALYFCASSIRGQAGNTIYFGEGSWLTVV.

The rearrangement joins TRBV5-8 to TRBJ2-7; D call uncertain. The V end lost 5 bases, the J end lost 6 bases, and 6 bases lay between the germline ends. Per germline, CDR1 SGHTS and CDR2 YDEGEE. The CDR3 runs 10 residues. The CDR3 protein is CASRGIEQYF. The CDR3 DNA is TGTGCCAGCAGGGGCATCGAGCAGTACTTC.

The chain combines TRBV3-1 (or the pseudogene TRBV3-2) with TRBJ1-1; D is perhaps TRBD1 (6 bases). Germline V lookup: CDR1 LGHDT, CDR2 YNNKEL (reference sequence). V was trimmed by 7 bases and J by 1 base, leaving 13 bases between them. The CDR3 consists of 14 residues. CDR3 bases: TGTGCCAGCACCCCGAGGGACAAGAACACTGAAGCTTTCTTT. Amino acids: CASTPRDKNTEAFF.

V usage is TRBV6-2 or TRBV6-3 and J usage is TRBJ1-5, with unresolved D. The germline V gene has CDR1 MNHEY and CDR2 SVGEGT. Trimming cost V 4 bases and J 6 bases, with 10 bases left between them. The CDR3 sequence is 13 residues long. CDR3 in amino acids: CASSLFLGQPQHF. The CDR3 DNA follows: TGTGCCAGCAGTTTGTTTCTCGGTCAGCCCCAGCATTTT.

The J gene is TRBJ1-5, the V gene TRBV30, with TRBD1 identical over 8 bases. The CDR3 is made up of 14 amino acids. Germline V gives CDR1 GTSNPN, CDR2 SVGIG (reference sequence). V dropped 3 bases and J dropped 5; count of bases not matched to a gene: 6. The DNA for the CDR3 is TGTGCCTGGAGGGACAGGGAAAGGCATCAGCCCCAGCATTTT. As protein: CAWRDRERHQPQHF.

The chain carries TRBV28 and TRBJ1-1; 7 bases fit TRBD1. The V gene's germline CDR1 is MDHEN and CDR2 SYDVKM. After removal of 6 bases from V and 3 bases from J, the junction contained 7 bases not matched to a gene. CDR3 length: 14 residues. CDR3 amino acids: CASRITGAHTEAFF. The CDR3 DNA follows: TGTGCCAGCAGGATTACAGGGGCACACACTGAAGCTTTCTTT.

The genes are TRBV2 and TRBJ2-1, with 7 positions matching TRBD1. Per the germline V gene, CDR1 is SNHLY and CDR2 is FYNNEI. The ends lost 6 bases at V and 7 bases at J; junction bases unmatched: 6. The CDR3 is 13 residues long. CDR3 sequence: CASRLNRGNEQFF. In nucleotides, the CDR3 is TGTGCCAGCAGACTAAACAGGGGTAATGAGCAGTTCTTC.

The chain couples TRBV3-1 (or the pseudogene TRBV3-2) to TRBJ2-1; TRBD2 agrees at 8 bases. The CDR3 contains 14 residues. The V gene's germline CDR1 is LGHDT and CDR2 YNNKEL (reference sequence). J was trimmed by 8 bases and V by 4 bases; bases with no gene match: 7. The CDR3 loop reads CASSRREGRHEQFF. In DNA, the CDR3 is TGTGCCAGCAGCCGCCGGGAGGGCCGACATGAGCAGTTCTTC.

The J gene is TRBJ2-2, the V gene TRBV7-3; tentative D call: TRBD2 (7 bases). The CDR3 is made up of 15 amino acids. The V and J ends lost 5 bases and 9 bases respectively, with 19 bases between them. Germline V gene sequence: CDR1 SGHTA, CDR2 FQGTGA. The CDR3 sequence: CASSPEGEGQRELFF. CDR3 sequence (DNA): TGTGCCAGCAGCCCTGAGGGGGAGGGCCAGAGGGAGCTGTTTTTT.

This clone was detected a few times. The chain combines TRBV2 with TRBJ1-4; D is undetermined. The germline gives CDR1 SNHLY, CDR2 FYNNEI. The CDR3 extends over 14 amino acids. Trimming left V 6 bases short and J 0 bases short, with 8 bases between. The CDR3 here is CASSQATTNEKLFF. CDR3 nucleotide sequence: TGTGCCAGCAGCCAAGCTACAACTAATGAAAAACTGTTTTTT.

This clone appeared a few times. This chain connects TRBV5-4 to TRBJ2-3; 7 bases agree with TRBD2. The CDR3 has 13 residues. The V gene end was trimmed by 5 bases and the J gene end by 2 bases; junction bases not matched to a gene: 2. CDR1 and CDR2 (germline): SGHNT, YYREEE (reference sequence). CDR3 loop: CASRLAATDTQYF. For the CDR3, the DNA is TGTGCCAGCAGGCTAGCGGCCACAGATACGCAGTATTTT. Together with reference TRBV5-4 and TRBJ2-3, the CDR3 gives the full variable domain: ETGVTQSPTHLIKTRGQQVTLRCSSQSGHNTVSWYQQALGQGPQFIFQYYREEENGRGNFPPRFSGLQFPNYSSELNVNALELDDSALYLCASRLAATDTQYFGPGTRLTVL.

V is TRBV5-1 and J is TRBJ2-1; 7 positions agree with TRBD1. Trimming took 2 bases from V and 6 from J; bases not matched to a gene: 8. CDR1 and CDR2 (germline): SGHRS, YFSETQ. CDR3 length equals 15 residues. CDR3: CASSFGRGTVNEQFF. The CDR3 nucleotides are TGCGCCAGCAGCTTTGGAAGGGGGACAGTCAATGAGCAGTTCTTC.